The 14 T cell receptor beta chains below all came from one sample that was sequenced in a study of CD4 and CD8 cells across lung adenocarcinoma regions listed by TCRdb under 2018. The library was prepared using PCR. This sample was sequenced with a HiSeq X Ten. TCRdb took the public reads, trimmed them with fastp at Q25, ran MiXCR for clone calling and kept in-frame beta chains. Identical CDR3 protein sequences are pooled into one entry, listed with their most common genes and DNA. The sample table shows roughly 12,000 distinct CDR3 sequences, and under 75% are seen once. In total, the top ten clones hold under 40% of the sample. The specimen sequenced was CD8+ T cells from the margin of a lung tumor. Interpreted using the paper, the cell subset or site label stands for: tumor margin region. The receptors derive from a female donor with lung adenocarcinoma. The CD4 and CD8 labels of this study may be unreliable.

This clonotype occurred once. An end of the junction differs from the germline gene, which may be a read error. The CDR3 DNA reads as TGTGCCAGCAGGGGGCGCGGGGTCAAAGACATTCAGTACTTT. Its protein is CASRGRGVKDIQYF. J is TRBJ2-3 and V is TRBV27, with a possible D match to TRBD2 (6 bases). The CDR3 has 14 amino acids. Germline V gives CDR1 MNHEY, CDR2 SMNVEV (reference sequence).

The chain joins TRBV6-1 to TRBJ2-1; TRBD1 aligns across 7 bases. The J call could be wrong; TRBJ2-5 is a better fit for the DNA end. Germline V gene sequence: CDR1 MNHNS, CDR2 SASEGT. CDR3 length equals 13 residues. CDR3 nucleotide sequence: TGTGCCAGCAGTGCACAGGGGCAAGAGACCCAGTACTTC. The encoded protein is CASSAQGQETQYF.

The J gene is TRBJ1-2, the V gene TRBV12-3 or TRBV12-4, with D perhaps matching TRBD1 (6 bases). Deletions cut 4 bases from V and 4 bases from J, with 10 bases between. This CDR3 has 13 amino acids. The CDR3 nucleotides are TGTGCCAGCAGTTGGACAGACTCCTATGGCTACACCTTC. Amino acids: CASSWTDSYGYTF.

This clonotype appeared many times. This rearrangement joins TRBV27 to TRBJ1-2; maybe TRBD1 (6 bases). CDR1 and CDR2 (germline): MNHEY, SMNVEV (reference sequence). Trimming took 5 bases from V and 0 from J, leaving 16 bases between them. CDR3 length: 16 amino acids. CDR3 in DNA: TGTGCCAGCAGTACCTCCGGGGGCCCAGCTAACTATGGCTACACCTTC. Translation: CASSTSGGPANYGYTF.

This clonotype was counted at least ten times. One base away lies a much larger clone, so this may be a sequencing read error. The CDR3 sequence is CASSEPGQGGEQFF. As DNA, the CDR3 is TGTGCCAGCAGTGAACCGGGACAGGGAGGCGAGCAGTTCTTC. This rearrangement joins TRBV6-1 to TRBJ2-1; 9 positions agree with TRBD1. Germline lookup yields CDR1 MNHNS and CDR2 SASEGT. The CDR3 contains 14 residues. V shed 2 bases and J 10 bases; nucleotides not matched to a gene: 6.

The chain combines TRBV7-2 with TRBJ1-6; no definite D call. Germline assignment: CDR1 SGHTA and CDR2 FQGNSA. Trimming took off 3 bases at V and 8 bases at J, with 5 bases between the two ends. This CDR3 has 12 amino acids. CDR3 DNA sequence: TGTGCCAGCAGCTTCGACTATTCACCCCTCCACTTT. Translation: CASSFDYSPLHF.

This sequence joins TRBV14 and TRBJ2-5; a weak D match, TRBD1 (6 bases). Trimming cost V 6 bases and J 0 bases, with 17 bases left between them. CDR1 is SGHDN and CDR2 is FVKESK in the germline V gene. The CDR3 length is 16 residues. The CDR3 protein is CASRGDGGRDQETQYF. CDR3 nucleotide sequence: TGTGCCAGCAGGGGAGATGGGGGCCGAGACCAAGAGACCCAGTACTTC.

This chain links TRBV6-5 with TRBJ2-5; D is unresolved. The CDR3 extends over 14 amino acids. Germline CDR1 MNHEY, CDR2 SVGAGI. Trimming took 0 bases from V and 4 from J, leaving 9 bases between them. The CDR3 is CASSYSWNSETQYF. Here the CDR3 DNA reads TGTGCCAGCAGTTACTCGTGGAACTCAGAGACCCAGTACTTC.

The chain carries TRBV7-2 and TRBJ2-1, with D perhaps matching TRBD2 (6 bases). V was clipped by 3 bases and J by 7 bases, with 13 bases between them. Germline assignment: CDR1 SGHTA and CDR2 FQGNSA. The CDR3 loop spans 14 amino acids. The CDR3 loop reads CASSFLGGTNEQFF. CDR3 DNA: TGTGCCAGCAGCTTCCTGGGGGGAACAAATGAGCAGTTCTTC.

A single count supports this clonotype. A read error may account for a junction end that differs from germline. V usage is TRBV10-1 and J usage is TRBJ2-3; TRBD2 agrees at 9 bases. This CDR3 region has 16 residues. Germline V CDR1 and CDR2: WNHNN, SYGVQD (reference sequence). Here the CDR3 reads CASSDNSGGTTNIQYF. The CDR3 coding sequence is TGCGCCAGCAGTGATAACAGCGGGGGGACCACAAACATTCAGTATTTC.

The rearrangement joins TRBV27 to TRBJ2-1; 7 nucleotides agree with TRBD2. Judging by the DNA end, TRBJ2-7 fits better; the J call may be wrong. CDR3 length: 14 amino acids. The germline V gene encodes CDR1 MNHEY and CDR2 SMNVEV (reference sequence). The CDR3: CAGSGARDPDTQYF. The CDR3 DNA sequence: TGTGCGGGGAGCGGGGCCCGAGACCCAGATACGCAGTACTTC.

On this clonotype itself: At one end, the junction sequence differs from germline, possibly due to a read error. The CDR3 region is CASTETGTTYEQYF. In DNA, the CDR3 is TGCGCCAGCACTGAGACAGGGACAACCTACGAGCAGTACTTC. The chain is built from TRBV10-2 and TRBJ2-1; 7 nucleotides align to TRBD1. TRBJ2-7 matches the DNA end more closely, so the J call is doubtful. Per the germline V gene, CDR1 is WSHSY and CDR2 is SAAADI. The CDR3 length is 14 residues.

This clonotype was observed many times. The chain carries TRBV6-5 and TRBJ1-2; D call uncertain. CDR3 length equals 15 residues. Germline CDR1 and CDR2: MNHEY and SVGAGI. V dropped 2 bases and J dropped 4 bases, with 14 bases sitting between them. CDR3 loop: CASSYLNMHRYGYTF. CDR3 coding DNA: TGTGCCAGCAGTTACCTAAATATGCACCGCTATGGCTACACCTTC.

This clonotype was counted a few times. The J gene is TRBJ2-5, the V gene TRBV27; D is uncertain. The CDR3 runs 13 residues. V dropped 2 bases and J dropped 2 bases, with 6 bases sitting between them. Germline assignment: CDR1 MNHEY and CDR2 SMNVEV (reference sequence). CDR3: CASSLGLQETQYF. CDR3 bases: TGTGCCAGCAGTTTAGGTCTGCAAGAGACCCAGTACTTC.